Presented here are 27 T cell receptor beta chains from one specimen sequenced in a study of T cell responses to AZD1222 COVID-19 vaccine. Clones were sequenced by immunoSEQ multiplex PCR, and TCRdb holds only the in-frame ones, with some missing. The sample has around 91,000 clones, roughly nine tenths seen once. The sample in question was peripheral blood, obtained 28 days after the second AZD1222 dose. The receptors were sampled from an adult who received the AZD1222 COVID-19 vaccine.

The chain recombines TRBV5-6 with TRBJ1-1, with D possibly TRBD1 on 6 matching bases. The CDR3 is 14 amino acids. CDR1 and CDR2 from the germline V gene are SGHDT and YYEEEE. With 6 bases removed from V and 0 bases from J, the gap between germline ends came to 12 bases. CDR3 residues: CASNPTGVNTEAFF. The CDR3 DNA follows: TGTGCCAGCAACCCGACAGGAGTGAACACTGAAGCTTTCTTT.

The chain has TRBV19 and TRBJ1-3; unclear D gene. The ends were cut back, 7 bases at V and 0 bases at J, with 10 bases in the middle. This CDR3 contains 14 residues. Germline CDR1 is LNHDA and CDR2 is SQIVND (reference sequence). CDR3 residues: CASTERSSGNTIYF. CDR3 DNA: TGTGCCAGTACGGAAAGGTCCTCTGGAAACACCATATATTTT.

J is TRBJ2-7 and V is TRBV6-5; perhaps TRBD1 as D (6 bases). Trimming removed 8 bases at V and 4 bases at J, with 15 bases between. Germline CDR1 and CDR2: MNHEY and SVGAGI. This CDR3 region has 13 residues. The CDR3: CASRETGAYEQYF. Here the CDR3 DNA reads TGTGCCAGCCGAGAGACAGGCGCATACGAGCAGTACTTC.

The CDR3 DNA reads TGTGCCAGTAGTAGACTAGCGGGAGGGAAAGGTAATGAGCAGTTCTTC. Protein product: CASSRLAGGKGNEQFF. The V call is TRBV19, the J call TRBJ2-1; 14 positions agree with TRBD2. Germline CDR1 and CDR2: LNHDA and SQIVND (reference sequence). Losses at the gene ends were 4 bases for V and 7 bases for J; bases not matched to a gene: 6. The CDR3 runs to 16 residues.

The V and J genes are TRBV24-1 and TRBJ2-1; no clear D gene. Per the germline V gene, CDR1 is KGHDR and CDR2 is SFDVKD. The V end lost 4 bases, the J end lost 5 bases, and 14 bases lay between the germline ends. This CDR3 is built from 15 residues. The CDR3, as DNA: TGTGCCACCAGTGACCTTAGTACCCCCCACAATGAGCAGTTCTTC. As protein: CATSDLSTPHNEQFF.

CDR3 sequence: CASSIGQSGTEAFF. For the CDR3, the DNA is TGTGCCAGTAGTATAGGACAATCGGGCACTGAAGCTTTCTTT. The chain is built from TRBV19 and TRBJ1-1; no firm D call. Germline V gene data show CDR1 as LNHDA and CDR2 as SQIVND (reference sequence). The ends were cut back, 1 base at V and 4 bases at J, with 10 bases in the middle. The CDR3 runs to 14 residues.

V and J are TRBV7-6 and TRBJ2-1; the D gene is possibly TRBD2 (5 bases). The CDR3 sequence is 13 residues long. Germline CDR1 is SGHVS and CDR2 is FNYEAQ. The germline V and J ends were trimmed by 6 bases and 5 bases, with 11 bases remaining between them. CDR3 coding DNA: TGTGCCAGCAGTTCTTCCGGGAACAATGAGCAGTTCTTC. This encodes CASSSSGNNEQFF.

The chain links TRBV5-4 to TRBJ2-3; TRBD2 matches 8 bases. Germline assignment: CDR1 SGHNT and CDR2 YYREEE (reference sequence). This CDR3 has 16 residues. Losses at the gene ends were 0 bases for V and 3 bases for J; bases not matched to a gene: 6. The CDR3 reads CASSLEISGRTDTQYF. CDR3 bases: TGTGCCAGCAGCTTGGAGATAAGCGGGAGAACAGATACGCAGTATTTT.

The chain links TRBV28 to TRBJ1-4, with 8 bases fitting TRBD1. This CDR3 has 16 amino acids. CDR1 MDHEN and CDR2 SYDVKM come from the germline V gene. The V gene end was trimmed by 5 bases and the J gene end by 3 bases; junction bases not matched to a gene: 8. CDR3 nucleotide sequence: TGTGCCAGCAGTAGTCAAACAGGGGGGTCTAATGAAAAACTGTTTTTT. Amino acids: CASSSQTGGSNEKLFF.

The chain has TRBV5-8 and TRBJ2-7; no clear D gene. Germline values: CDR1 SGHTS, CDR2 YDEGEE. The CDR3 loop spans 15 amino acids. Trimming shortened V by 6 bases and J by 0 bases, and 16 bases separated the two germline ends. DNA for the CDR3: TGTGCCAGCACCCTAAGTCCAGTCCTCTCCTACGAGCAGTACTTC. It specifies CASTLSPVLSYEQYF.

This chain uses TRBV19 with TRBJ2-6; D gene ambiguous. The CDR3 contains 15 residues. The V and J ends lost 4 bases and 3 bases respectively, with 10 bases between them. In germline, CDR1 is LNHDA, CDR2 SQIVND (reference sequence). CDR3 bases: TGTGCCAGTAGTAACCGTCGTGGTGGGGCCAACGTCCTGACTTTC. It codes for CASSNRRGGANVLTF.

The chain joins TRBV18 to TRBJ1-4, with a weak D call TRBD1 (5 bases). CDR3 length: 14 residues. CDR1 is KGHSH and CDR2 is LQKENI in the germline V gene. Between the trimmed V and J ends, which lost 2 bases and 3 bases, there was a span of 7 bases. The CDR3 nucleotides read TGTGCCAGCTCACCAGGGGCACCTAATGAAAAACTGTTTTTT. Translated, it gives CASSPGAPNEKLFF. Drawing the rest from reference TRBV18 and TRBJ1-4, the complete variable domain is NAGVMQNPRHLVRRRGQEARLRCSPMKGHSHVYWYRQLPEEGLKFMVYLQKENIIDESGMPKERFSAEFPKEGPSILRIQQVVRGDSAAYFCASSPGAPNEKLFFGSGTQLSVL.

The count of this clone is one. This rearrangement joins TRBV28 to TRBJ2-2; 10 nucleotides match TRBD1. CDR1 MDHEN and CDR2 SYDVKM come from the germline V gene. The CDR3 is 15 amino acids. J lost 6 bases, V lost 8 bases, and 9 bases had no gene match. The CDR3 reads CASGLDRGQAGELFF. The DNA for the CDR3 is TGTGCCAGCGGCCTAGACAGGGGGCAGGCCGGGGAGCTGTTTTTT.

A single count supports this clone. This sequence joins TRBV7-9 and TRBJ2-3; D gene uncertain. The CDR3 loop spans 15 amino acids. Germline V gives CDR1 SEHNR, CDR2 FQNEAQ (reference sequence). V was pared by 2 bases and J by 4 bases, with 13 bases between. The CDR3 region has the DNA TGTGCCAGCAGCTTAACACCCAGAAGTCCAGATACGCAGTATTTT. Encoded protein: CASSLTPRSPDTQYF. Combining the CDR3 with reference TRBV7-9 and TRBJ2-3 gives the whole variable domain DTGVSQNPRHKITKRGQNVTFRCDPISEHNRLYWYRQTLGQGPEFLTYFQNEAQLEKSRLLSDRFSAERPKGSFSTLEIQRTEQGDSAMYLCASSLTPRSPDTQYFGPGTRLTVL.

The gene calls are TRBV15 and TRBJ2-1; 12 nucleotides match TRBD2. Germline assignment: CDR1 LNHNV and CDR2 YYDKDF (reference sequence). The trim removed 5 bases at V and 8 bases at J, leaving 10 bases unmatched. This CDR3 spans 16 amino acids. DNA of the CDR3: TGTGCCACCAGCCGCGGGCCACTAGCGGGAGGCCATGAGCAGTTCTTC. Translated: CATSRGPLAGGHEQFF.

The chain recombines TRBV2 with TRBJ1-1; D is perhaps TRBD1 (5 bases). Germline values: CDR1 SNHLY, CDR2 FYNNEI. The V gene lost 4 bases and the J gene lost 6 bases, with 9 bases spanning the gap. CDR3 length: 12 amino acids. The CDR3 DNA reads TGTGCCAGCAGTGCTACAGGCGCTGAAGCTTTCTTT. As protein: CASSATGAEAFF. Combining the CDR3 with reference TRBV2 and TRBJ1-1 gives the whole variable domain EPEVTQTPSHQVTQMGQEVILRCVPISNHLYFYWYRQILGQKVEFLVSFYNNEISEKSEIFDDQFSVERPDGSNFTLKIRSTKLEDSAMYFCASSATGAEAFFGQGTRLTVV.

V usage is TRBV28 and J usage is TRBJ2-1, with a weak D call TRBD2 (6 bases). Between the trimmed V and J ends, which lost 6 bases and 7 bases, there was a span of 16 bases. The CDR3 has 14 amino acids. CDR1 MDHEN and CDR2 SYDVKM come from the germline V gene. For the CDR3, the DNA is TGTGCCAGCAGCCCCAGGATGGGACTTAATGAGCAGTTCTTC. This translates into CASSPRMGLNEQFF.

V is TRBV6-1 and J is TRBJ2-4, with D perhaps matching TRBD1 (6 bases). This CDR3 contains 17 residues. V shed 4 bases and J shed 0 bases, with 16 bases lying between them. CDR1 and CDR2 (germline): MNHNS, SASEGT. The CDR3 region has the DNA TGTGCCAGCAGTGTAGACAGGAGGACCTTAGCCAAAAACATTCAGTACTTC. Translating it yields CASSVDRRTLAKNIQYF.

The J gene is TRBJ2-1, the V gene TRBV7-2; TRBD2 agrees at 11 bases. The ends lost 5 bases at V and 4 bases at J; junction bases unmatched: 7. Germline V gene sequence: CDR1 SGHTA, CDR2 FQGNSA. The CDR3 length is 16 residues. The CDR3 loop is CASSRELAGVYNEQFF. CDR3 nucleotides: TGTGCCAGCAGCCGCGAACTAGCGGGAGTTTACAATGAGCAGTTCTTC.

The chain recombines TRBV5-1 with TRBJ2-3; 16 positions match TRBD2. Per the germline V gene, CDR1 is SGHRS and CDR2 is YFSETQ. The V and J ends lost 0 bases and 4 bases, in that order; junction bases with no gene match: 2. The CDR3 is made up of 17 amino acids. This CDR3 is CASSLVGTSGRADTQYF. CDR3 in DNA: TGCGCCAGCAGCTTGGTTGGGACTAGCGGGAGGGCAGATACGCAGTATTTT.

This clone occurred a few times. The chain couples TRBV28 to TRBJ1-2, with D possibly being TRBD1 (6 bases). Germline loops: CDR1 MDHEN, CDR2 SYDVKM. V lost 1 base to trimming and J lost 5 bases, with 11 bases between them. The CDR3 totals 14 residues. CDR3 nucleotide sequence: TGTGCCAGCAGTTTATACAGGGAAGGATATGGCTACACCTTC. This translates into CASSLYREGYGYTF.

The rearrangement joins TRBV27 to TRBJ1-1; D is possibly TRBD1 (5 bases). Looked up from germline, CDR1 is MNHEY and CDR2 is SMNVEV (reference sequence). V was trimmed by 5 bases and J by 1 base, leaving 17 bases between them. The length of the CDR3 is 16 residues. The CDR3 reads CASSPLTGVGNTEAFF. The DNA of the CDR3 is TGTGCCAGCAGTCCTCTTACGGGGGTGGGGAACACTGAAGCTTTCTTT.

CDR3 sequence (DNA): TGTGCCAGCTCCCCCGCGACAGTGAACACTGAAGCTTTCTTT. This codes for CASSPATVNTEAFF. The chain carries TRBV18 and TRBJ1-1, with a weak D call TRBD1 (5 bases). The ends were cut back, 6 bases at V and 0 bases at J, with 11 bases in the middle. The CDR3 covers 14 residues. Germline CDR1 KGHSH, CDR2 LQKENI.

The rearrangement joins TRBV7-9 to TRBJ2-2; 7 bases agree with TRBD1. The length of the CDR3 is 15 residues. V lost 4 bases to trimming and J lost 3 bases; unmatched junction nucleotides: 5. Per germline, CDR1 SEHNR and CDR2 FQNEAQ (reference sequence). CDR3 sequence (DNA): TGTGCCAGCAGCTCGACAGGGAGTTACACCGGGGAGCTGTTTTTT. Its protein product is CASSSTGSYTGELFF.

Worth noting for this clone: Distinct nucleotide sequences in the sample also encode this CDR3. The CDR3 DNA is TGTGCCAGCAGTTTCCAAGGAGGAAACTATGGCTACACCTTC. Its protein product is CASSFQGGNYGYTF. The V and J genes are TRBV28 and TRBJ1-2; no definite D call. CDR3 length: 14 amino acids. V was cut by 3 bases and J by 2 bases, with 10 bases left in between. Germline V gene lookup returns CDR1 MDHEN and CDR2 SYDVKM.

This rearrangement joins TRBV6-5 to TRBJ2-3; 7 bases line up with TRBD1. This CDR3 region has 12 residues. J gave up 1 base and V 10 bases, and 2 bases lay outside the gene matches. In germline, CDR1 is MNHEY, CDR2 SVGAGI. DNA of the CDR3: TGTGCCACTGGACAGGGCACAGATACGCAGTATTTT. Protein sequence: CATGQGTDTQYF.

The J gene is TRBJ1-1, the V gene TRBV24-1; no reliable D call. Germline V CDR1 and CDR2: KGHDR, SFDVKD. The CDR3 is 13 residues long. V lost 7 bases to trimming and J lost 1 base, with 9 bases between them. CDR3 coding DNA: TGTGCCACCAGCCAGGCAGGGAACACTGAAGCTTTCTTT. Translated, it gives CATSQAGNTEAFF.